These 28 T cell receptor beta chains came from one sample sequenced in a study of T-cell memory formation after mild COVID-19. TCRdb re-derived calls from the 5' RACE reads in MiXCR, one entry per CDR3 protein. The sample lists 500,000 to 600,000 distinct CDR3 sequences; around 17% were seen once. Material for sequencing was PBMCs or a T cell subset sorted from them (not recorded which). All receptors come from an adult woman who had mild COVID-19 (a few samples of this study predate the infection). Cell type and time point are not known.

This clonotype was observed a handful of times. The chain links TRBV12-3 or TRBV12-4 to TRBJ2-4; 7 bases agree with TRBD2. V gave up 6 bases and J gave up 1 base; unmatched junction bases: 9. This CDR3 contains 16 residues. CDR3 protein: CASRPARGGAKNIQYF. The CDR3 nucleotides read TGTGCCAGCAGGCCTGCCCGCGGGGGTGCCAAAAACATTCAGTACTTC.

This clonotype was observed a handful of times. This rearrangement joins TRBV5-1 to TRBJ2-2; D is uncertain. CDR1 is SGHRS and CDR2 is YFSETQ in the germline V gene. The CDR3 runs to 13 residues. V was pared by 4 bases and J by 6 bases, with 10 bases between. The CDR3 region has the DNA TGCGCCAGCAGCCCCTTGGATCCCGGGGAGCTGTTTTTT. Translating it yields CASSPLDPGELFF.

J is TRBJ2-1 and V is TRBV20-1; 13 bases align to TRBD2. The CDR3 has 15 amino acids. Germline lookup yields CDR1 DFQATT and CDR2 SNEGSKA (reference sequence). Trimming cost V 3 bases and J 8 bases; bases outside gene matches: 7. The CDR3 DNA is TGCAGTGCTAGCTTTGGACTAGCGGGGGTCTATGAGCAGTTCTTC. It yields the protein CSASFGLAGVYEQFF.

The rearrangement joins TRBV20-1 to TRBJ2-2, with D tentatively TRBD2 (5 bases). The ends were cut back, 1 base at V and 9 bases at J, with 15 bases in the middle. The CDR3 has 14 residues. Germline assignment: CDR1 DFQATT and CDR2 SNEGSKA (reference sequence). The CDR3 is CSARVSGSSRELFF. CDR3 bases: TGCAGTGCTAGAGTAAGCGGAAGTTCCCGGGAGCTGTTTTTT.

This chain uses TRBV7-6 with TRBJ2-3; 8 bases agree with TRBD1. The CDR3 is 17 amino acids. The V gene end was trimmed by 2 bases and the J gene end by 4 bases; junction bases not matched to a gene: 11. CDR1 is SGHVS and CDR2 is FNYEAQ in the germline V gene. CDR3 protein: CASSLSWQGAESDTQYF. The CDR3 coding sequence is TGTGCCAGCAGCTTATCCTGGCAGGGGGCTGAATCAGATACGCAGTATTTT.

The chain links TRBV9 to TRBJ2-3; 8 bases line up with TRBD1. Germline values: CDR1 SGDLS, CDR2 YYNGEE. V was clipped by 3 bases and J by 4 bases; unmatched bases: 10. This CDR3 region has 16 residues. The CDR3 region is CASSATGAASSDTQYF. DNA for the CDR3: TGTGCCAGCAGCGCGACAGGGGCGGCATCGTCAGATACGCAGTATTTT.

This chain uses TRBV29-1 with TRBJ2-7, with 8 positions matching TRBD1. The CDR3 extends over 15 amino acids. Germline trimming cut 1 base from V and 5 bases from J; bases unmatched to any gene: 10. In germline, CDR1 is SQVTM, CDR2 ANQGSEA. The CDR3 bases are TGCAGCGTTGAAGGGGCAGGGGGCGCAAACCACGAGCAGTACTTC. It specifies CSVEGAGGANHEQYF.

CDR3 region: CASMGPGIRNEQFF. The CDR3 DNA is TGTGCCAGCATGGGTCCGGGAATTCGCAATGAGCAGTTCTTC. The V call is TRBV7-2, the J call TRBJ2-1, with TRBD2 as a possible D gene (5 bases). The CDR3 sequence is 14 residues long. Germline values: CDR1 SGHTA, CDR2 FQGNSA. Trimming shortened V by 7 bases and J by 6 bases, and 16 bases separated the two germline ends. Full variable domain (outside the CDR3, taken from reference TRBV7-2 and TRBJ2-1): GAGVSQSPSNKVTEKGKDVELRCDPISGHTALYWYRQSLGQGLEFLIYFQGNSAPDKSGLPSDRFSAERTGGSVSTLTIQRTQQEDSAVYLCASMGPGIRNEQFFGPGTRLTVL.

The V and J genes are TRBV6-1 and TRBJ2-1; 9 nucleotides match TRBD2. The ends lost 0 bases at V and 4 bases at J; junction bases unmatched: 1. The CDR3 contains 15 residues. Germline CDR1 and CDR2: MNHNS and SASEGT. The chain's CDR3 is CASSEASGGYNEQFF. The CDR3, as DNA: TGTGCCAGCAGTGAAGCTAGCGGGGGTTACAATGAGCAGTTCTTC.

The chain combines TRBV6-2 or TRBV6-3 with TRBJ1-2; D gene ambiguous. Trimming took 6 bases from V and 3 from J, leaving 5 bases between them. The CDR3 runs 11 residues. Germline lookup yields CDR1 MNHEY and CDR2 SVGEGT. CDR3 sequence reads: CASRRDYGYTF. CDR3 nucleotide sequence: TGTGCCAGCAGACGAGACTATGGCTACACCTTC.

This clonotype was detected ten times or more. The V and J genes are TRBV5-1 and TRBJ2-1; D is unresolved. V was pared by 2 bases and J by 8 bases, with 8 bases between. Germline CDR1 reads SGHRS; CDR2 reads YFSETQ. The CDR3 runs 12 residues. In DNA, the CDR3 is TGCGCCAGCAGCTTTATGGTTGATGAGCAGTTCTTC. Translation gives CASSFMVDEQFF.

The chain joins TRBV6-1 to TRBJ2-7; D gene unclear. The CDR3 consists of 13 residues. In germline, CDR1 is MNHNS, CDR2 SASEGT. The germline V and J ends were trimmed by 1 base and 6 bases, with 10 bases remaining between them. The CDR3 reads CASSEGAVLEQYV. CDR3 in DNA: TGTGCCAGCAGTGAAGGGGCAGTCCTCGAGCAGTACGTC.

This clonotype was recorded a few times. The chain joins TRBV7-3 to TRBJ2-3, with no clear D. The CDR3 totals 13 residues. Germline V gene sequence: CDR1 SGHTA, CDR2 FQGTGA. Trimming took 4 bases from V and 10 from J, leaving 15 bases between them. The CDR3 loop reads CASSSPPNSPQYF. CDR3 nucleotides: TGTGCCAGCAGCTCTCCCCCTAACTCGCCGCAGTATTTT. Based on the CDR3 plus reference TRBV7-3 and TRBJ2-3, the full variable domain is GAGVSQTPSNKVTEKGKYVELRCDPISGHTALYWYRQSLGQGPEFLIYFQGTGAADDSGLPNDRFFAVRPEGSVSTLKIQRTERGDSAVYLCASSSPPNSPQYFGPGTRLTVL.

This clonotype was counted a few times. The rearrangement uses TRBV3-1 and TRBJ2-5; D perhaps matches TRBD2 (6 bases). V was shortened by 3 bases and J by 5 bases, with 22 bases between the two germline ends. The germline gives CDR1 LGHDT, CDR2 YNNKEL (reference sequence). The CDR3 totals 17 residues. CDR3 nucleotides: TGTGCCAGCAGCCACCCAGGGACCATAGGGGACTCGGAGACCCAGTACTTC. Its translation is CASSHPGTIGDSETQYF.

The V and J genes are TRBV5-1 and TRBJ1-2; 12 bases fit TRBD1. Germline CDR1 SGHRS, CDR2 YFSETQ. V dropped 3 bases and J dropped 6; count of bases not matched to a gene: 3. This CDR3 has 14 amino acids. This CDR3 reads CASSSGQGADGYTF. CDR3 in DNA: TGCGCCAGCAGCTCGGGACAGGGGGCGGATGGCTACACCTTC.

The gene calls are TRBV7-9 and TRBJ2-1; a possible D gene is TRBD1 (5 bases). CDR3 length: 16 amino acids. Germline-derived CDR1 and CDR2 are SEHNR and FQNEAQ (reference sequence). V dropped 2 bases and J dropped 8 bases, with 19 bases sitting between them. The CDR3 is CASSLLGHRLAHEQFF. In DNA form, the CDR3 reads TGTGCCAGCAGCTTACTTGGACATAGGCTGGCCCATGAGCAGTTCTTC.

This clonotype was detected a few times. The chain has TRBV28 and TRBJ1-4, with a weak D call TRBD1 (6 bases). This CDR3 has 13 residues. The germline gives CDR1 MDHEN, CDR2 SYDVKM. The ends were cut back, 7 bases at V and 7 bases at J, with 13 bases in the middle. The CDR3 DNA follows: TGTGCCAGCAATCAGGGGCGCGGTGAAAAACTGTTTTTT. Protein sequence: CASNQGRGEKLFF. Supplemented by reference TRBV28 and TRBJ1-4, the full variable domain reads DVKVTQSSRYLVKRTGEKVFLECVQDMDHENMFWYRQDPGLGLRLIYFSYDVKMKEKGDIPEGYSVSREKKERFSLILESASTNQTSMYLCASNQGRGEKLFFGSGTQLSVL.

The chain couples TRBV3-1 to TRBJ2-1; tentative D call: TRBD2 (6 bases). The V end lost 4 bases, the J end lost 0 bases, and 13 bases lay between the germline ends. In germline, CDR1 is LGHDT, CDR2 YNNKEL (reference sequence). The length of the CDR3 is 16 residues. Written as DNA, the CDR3 is TGTGCCAGCAGCCGAGGAGCGCGGGGCTCCTACAATGAGCAGTTCTTC. Amino acids: CASSRGARGSYNEQFF.

This clonotype was seen only a few times. The V call is TRBV20-1, the J call TRBJ1-1; a possible D gene is TRBD1 (5 bases). From germline, CDR1 is DFQATT and CDR2 SNEGSKA (reference sequence). V lost 5 bases and J lost 4, with 14 bases in between. The CDR3 is 13 amino acids. The CDR3 nucleotides are TGCAGTGCTCGCGGAGGGGTACGCACTGAAGCTTTCTTT. Translated: CSARGGVRTEAFF.

This clonotype was observed a single time. The CDR3: CACGTGSYNEQFF. CDR3 DNA sequence: TGTGCCTGCGGGACAGGGTCATACAATGAGCAGTTCTTC. The chain recombines TRBV7-9 with TRBJ2-1; 9 positions agree with TRBD1. The CDR3 is 13 residues long. Germline V CDR1 and CDR2: SEHNR, FQNEAQ (reference sequence). The V and J ends lost 11 bases and 4 bases, in that order; junction bases with no gene match: 6.

The rearrangement links TRBV2 to TRBJ2-1; D is unclear. The CDR3 covers 16 residues. Per the germline V gene, CDR1 is SNHLY and CDR2 is FYNNEI. Deletions cut 0 bases from V and 0 bases from J, with 9 bases between. The DNA of the CDR3 is TGTGCCAGCAGTGAAGCGCTGGGTCGCTCCTACAATGAGCAGTTCTTC. It is translated as CASSEALGRSYNEQFF.

This chain's CDR3 is CASSYSTGIAYEQYF. The CDR3 nucleotides are TGTGCCAGCAGTTACTCGACAGGGATAGCCTACGAGCAGTACTTC. V gene TRBV6-2 or TRBV6-3 combines with J gene TRBJ2-7, with TRBD1 matching 7 bases. CDR1 is MNHEY, CDR2 SVGEGT, per germline. With 0 bases clipped from V and 2 bases from J, the junction kept 4 bases outside the gene matches. The CDR3 runs to 15 residues.

This clonotype was counted between two and nine times. This chain connects TRBV5-5 to TRBJ1-2; D remains ambiguous. Germline V gene lookup returns CDR1 SGHKS and CDR2 YYEKEE (reference sequence). V was shortened by 1 base and J by 0 bases, with 7 bases between the two germline ends. This CDR3 has 14 residues. Written as DNA, the CDR3 is TGTGCCAGCAGCTTGCGAAGCGCTAACTATGGCTACACCTTC. It yields the protein CASSLRSANYGYTF.

The table lists this clonotype with a few counts. This may be a read error, as it is one base from a much larger clone. The chain recombines TRBV5-4 with TRBJ2-5, with 7 bases aligning to TRBD1. The CDR3 runs 14 residues. V lost 5 bases to trimming and J lost 1 base; unmatched junction nucleotides: 5. Germline V lookup: CDR1 SGHNT, CDR2 YYREEE (reference sequence). The CDR3 spells CASRSGTVQETQYF. The CDR3 coding sequence is TGTGCCAGCAGGTCCGGGACAGTCCAAGAGACCCAGTACTTC.

There are a few counts of this clonotype. The V call is TRBV5-1, the J call TRBJ1-1, with 7 bases lining up with TRBD1. V lost 4 bases, J lost 7 bases, and 10 bases stayed unmatched. Germline assignment: CDR1 SGHRS and CDR2 YFSETQ. This CDR3 is built from 14 residues. This CDR3 is CASSPLTPGGEAFF. Here the CDR3 DNA reads TGCGCCAGCAGCCCCCTCACCCCAGGGGGTGAAGCTTTCTTT.

This chain connects TRBV20-1 to TRBJ1-5; D remains ambiguous. This CDR3 region has 13 residues. Germline CDR1 DFQATT, CDR2 SNEGSKA (reference sequence). V was trimmed by 6 bases and J by 3 bases, leaving 12 bases between them. CDR3 amino acids: CSARGKINQPQHF. The CDR3 coding sequence is TGCAGTGCCCGCGGGAAGATCAATCAGCCCCAGCATTTT.

The rearrangement uses TRBV19 and TRBJ2-3; no definite D call. V gave up 3 bases and J gave up 4 bases, with 20 bases separating them. Per the germline V gene, CDR1 is LNHDA and CDR2 is SQIVND (reference sequence). The CDR3 runs 17 residues. CDR3 sequence reads: CASSMPPGRSGADTQYF. The CDR3 DNA is TGTGCCAGTAGTATGCCCCCTGGTAGGAGTGGGGCAGATACGCAGTATTTT.

The CDR3 spells CASNRDRDVNGYTF. The CDR3 nucleotides are TGTGCCAGCAATAGGGACAGGGACGTGAATGGCTACACCTTC. The rearrangement joins TRBV12-3 or TRBV12-4 to TRBJ1-2, with 9 bases that match TRBD1. CDR3 size: 14 residues. Trimming at V came to 7 bases and at J to 6 bases, leaving 9 bases not matched to a gene.